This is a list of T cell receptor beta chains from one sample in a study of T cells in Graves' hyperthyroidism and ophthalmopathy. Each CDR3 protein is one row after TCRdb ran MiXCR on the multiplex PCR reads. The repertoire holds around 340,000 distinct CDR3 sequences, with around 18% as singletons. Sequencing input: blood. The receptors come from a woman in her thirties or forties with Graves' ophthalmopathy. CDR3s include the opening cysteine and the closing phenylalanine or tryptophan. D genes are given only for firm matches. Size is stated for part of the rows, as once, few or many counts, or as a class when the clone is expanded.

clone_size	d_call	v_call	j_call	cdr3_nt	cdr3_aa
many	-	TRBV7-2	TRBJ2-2	TGTGCCAGCAGCGTGGGACCCAAACTCGGGGAGCTGTTTTTT	CASSVGPKLGELFF
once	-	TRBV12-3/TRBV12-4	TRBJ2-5	TGTGCCAGCAGTTCCCCACAGGCACAGGAGACCCAGTACTTC	CASSSPQAQETQYF
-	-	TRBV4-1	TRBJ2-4	TGCGCCAGCAGCCAACTCCATATAGCCAAAAACATTCAGTACTTC	CASSQLHIAKNIQYF
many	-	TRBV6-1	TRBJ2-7	TGTGCCAGCGGAAGAGCGCATTCCTACGAGCAGTACTTC	CASGRAHSYEQYF
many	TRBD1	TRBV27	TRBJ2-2	TGTGCCAGCAGTCGGGCAGGGGGCGGCGGGAACACCGGGGAGCTGTTTTTT	CASSRAGGGGNTGELFF
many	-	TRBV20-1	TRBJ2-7	TGCAGTGCTAGAGAGGGCAGTGAGACCTTTGCCTACGAGCAGTACTTC	CSAREGSETFAYEQYF
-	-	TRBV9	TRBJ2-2	TGTGCCAGCAGCGTAGGACCGAACACCGGGGAGCTGTTTTTT	CASSVGPNTGELFF
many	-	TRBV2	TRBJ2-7	TGTGCCAGACCGGGGGACAGTGACTCCTACGAGCAGTACTTC	CARPGDSDSYEQYF
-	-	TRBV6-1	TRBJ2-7	TGTGCCAGCAGTCGCAAGGGACGGGGATACGAGCAGTCCTTC	CASSRKGRGYEQSF
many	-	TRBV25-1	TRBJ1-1	TGTGCCAGCAGTGAGGTCATGAACACTGAAGCTTTCTTT	CASSEVMNTEAFF
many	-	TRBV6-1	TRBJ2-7	TGTGCCAGCAGTGAATCTGGACCATTAGGGAGATACGAGCAGTACTTC	CASSESGPLGRYEQYF
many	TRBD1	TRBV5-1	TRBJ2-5	TGCGCCAGCAGCTTCCGACAGGGGGCTAGTACTAGAACGGAGACCCAGTACTTC	CASSFRQGASTRTETQYF
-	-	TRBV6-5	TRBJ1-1	TGTGCCAGCAGTTACTCGACCCTAATGAACACTGAAGCTTTCTTT	CASSYSTLMNTEAFF
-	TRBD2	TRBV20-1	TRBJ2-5	TGCAGTGCTAGGGGAGCGGGAGTTTCGGAGACCCAGTACTTC	CSARGAGVSETQYF
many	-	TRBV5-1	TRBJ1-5	TGCGCCAGCAGCTTGGAGGCTGGGAATCAGCCCCAGCATTTT	CASSLEAGNQPQHF
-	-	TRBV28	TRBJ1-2	TGTGCCAGCAGTAAAGGGTGGGTGGCAAACTATGGCTACACCTTC	CASSKGWVANYGYTF
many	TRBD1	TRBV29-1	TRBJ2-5	TGCAGCTTTACTACAGGGGGCGAGACCCAGTACTTC	CSFTTGGETQYF
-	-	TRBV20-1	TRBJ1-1	TGCAGTGCTAGAGCCCTCCTGACAGGAGGGTGGCACACTGAAGCTTTCTTT	CSARALLTGGWHTEAFF
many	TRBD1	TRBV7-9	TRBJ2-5	TGTGCCAGCAGCTTAAGGGGGACAGGGGACCTACAAGAGACCCAGTACTTC	CASSLRGTGDLQETQYF
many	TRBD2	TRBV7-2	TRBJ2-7	TGTGCCAGCAGCTTAAGTCGGGAGGGCTACGAGCAGTACTTC	CASSLSREGYEQYF
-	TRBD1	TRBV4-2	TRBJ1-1	TGTGCCAGCAGCCCCACCGGGACAGGGGCTTTTTCGGTCATGAACACTGAAGCTTTCTTT	CASSPTGTGAFSVMNTEAFF
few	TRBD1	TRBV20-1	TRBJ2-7	TGCAGTGCTAAAACAGGGGGGACCTCCTACGAGCAGTACTTC	CSAKTGGTSYEQYF